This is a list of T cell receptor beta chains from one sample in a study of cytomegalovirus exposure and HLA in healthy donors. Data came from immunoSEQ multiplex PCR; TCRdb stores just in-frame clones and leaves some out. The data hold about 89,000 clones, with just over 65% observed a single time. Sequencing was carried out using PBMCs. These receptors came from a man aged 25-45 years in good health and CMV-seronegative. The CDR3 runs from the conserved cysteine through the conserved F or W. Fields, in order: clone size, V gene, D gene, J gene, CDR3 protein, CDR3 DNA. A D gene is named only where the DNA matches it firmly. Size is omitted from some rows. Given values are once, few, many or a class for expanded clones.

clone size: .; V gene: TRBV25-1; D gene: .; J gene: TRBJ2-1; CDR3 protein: CASSEIRAAYNEQFF; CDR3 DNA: TGTGCCAGCAGTGAAATCAGGGCAGCTTACAATGAGCAGTTCTTC
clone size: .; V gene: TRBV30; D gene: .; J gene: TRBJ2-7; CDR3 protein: CAWSTDYEQYF; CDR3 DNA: TGTGCCTGGAGTACCGACTACGAGCAGTACTTC
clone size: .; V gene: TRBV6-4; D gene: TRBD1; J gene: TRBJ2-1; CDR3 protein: CASSENRQGSQFF; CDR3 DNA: TGTGCCAGCAGTGAAAATAGACAGGGATCGCAGTTCTTC
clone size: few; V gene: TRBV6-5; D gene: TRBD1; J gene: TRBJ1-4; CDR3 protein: CASKSGTAREKLFF; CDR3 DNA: TGTGCCAGCAAATCCGGGACAGCTCGAGAAAAACTGTTTTTT
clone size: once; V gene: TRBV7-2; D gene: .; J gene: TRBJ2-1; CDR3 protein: CASSETGTPILGQFF; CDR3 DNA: TGTGCCAGCAGCGAGACCGGGACTCCGATCCTCGGGCAGTTCTTC
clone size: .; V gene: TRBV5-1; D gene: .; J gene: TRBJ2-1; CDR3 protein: CASSLVLGDEQFF; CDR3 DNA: TGCGCCAGCAGCTTGGTGCTAGGCGATGAGCAGTTCTTC
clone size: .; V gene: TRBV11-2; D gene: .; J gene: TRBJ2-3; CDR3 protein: CASSQHTTSTDTQYF; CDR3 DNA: TGTGCCAGCAGCCAACATACGACTAGCACAGATACGCAGTATTTT
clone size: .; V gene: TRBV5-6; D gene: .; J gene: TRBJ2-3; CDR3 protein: CASSLYRVRGTDTQYF; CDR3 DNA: TGTGCCAGCAGCTTGTACAGGGTTCGGGGCACAGATACGCAGTATTTT
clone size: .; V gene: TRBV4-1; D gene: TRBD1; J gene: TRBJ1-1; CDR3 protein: CASSLGQGNTEAFF; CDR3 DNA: TGCGCCAGCAGCCTTGGACAGGGGAACACTGAAGCTTTCTTT
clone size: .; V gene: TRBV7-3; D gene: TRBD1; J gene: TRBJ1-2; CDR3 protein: CASSLDRVLGYTF; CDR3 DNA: TGTGCCAGCAGCTTAGACAGGGTTCTTGGCTACACCTTC
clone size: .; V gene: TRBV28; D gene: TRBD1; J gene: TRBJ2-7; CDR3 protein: CASSLDNRGLFPEQYF; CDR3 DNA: TGTGCCAGCAGTTTAGATAACAGGGGGCTCTTCCCCGAGCAGTACTTC
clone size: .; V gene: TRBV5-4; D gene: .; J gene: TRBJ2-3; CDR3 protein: CASSLKQVSTDTQYF; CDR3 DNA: TGTGCCAGCAGCTTGAAACAAGTAAGCACAGATACGCAGTATTTT
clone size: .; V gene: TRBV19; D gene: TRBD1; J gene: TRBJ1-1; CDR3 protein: CASSYRGNTEAFF; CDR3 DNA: TGTGCCAGTAGTTACAGGGGAAACACTGAAGCTTTCTTT
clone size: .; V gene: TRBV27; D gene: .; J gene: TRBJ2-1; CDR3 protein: CASMTASSYNEQFF; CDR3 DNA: TGTGCCAGCATGACTGCAAGCTCCTACAATGAGCAGTTCTTC
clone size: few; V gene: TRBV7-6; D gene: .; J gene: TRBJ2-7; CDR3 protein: CASSLDQTYEQYF; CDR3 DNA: TGTGCCAGCAGCTTAGATCAGACCTACGAGCAGTACTTC
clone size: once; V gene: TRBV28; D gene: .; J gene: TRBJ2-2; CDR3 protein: CASEYSNTGELFF; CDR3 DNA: TGTGCCAGTGAATACAGTAACACCGGGGAGCTGTTTTTT
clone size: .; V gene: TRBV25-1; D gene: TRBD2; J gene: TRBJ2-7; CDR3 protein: CASTGGAGYIYEQYF; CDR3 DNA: TGTGCCAGCACCGGGGGGGCAGGGTACATCTACGAGCAGTACTTC
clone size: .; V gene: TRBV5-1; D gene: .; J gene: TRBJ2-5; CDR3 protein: CASSPDSTQYF; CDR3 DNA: TGCGCCAGCAGCCCCGACAGCACCCAGTACTTC
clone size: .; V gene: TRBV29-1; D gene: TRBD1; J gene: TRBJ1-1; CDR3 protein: CSATGQGLTEAFF; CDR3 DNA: TGCAGCGCGACGGGACAGGGATTGACTGAAGCTTTCTTT
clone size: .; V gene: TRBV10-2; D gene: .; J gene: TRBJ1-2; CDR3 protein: CATLVSGVGYTF; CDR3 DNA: TGCGCCACCCTCGTTTCGGGGGTAGGCTACACCTTC
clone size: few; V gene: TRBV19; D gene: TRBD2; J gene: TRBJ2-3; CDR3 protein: CASSASGSSTDTQYF; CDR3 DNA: TGTGCCAGTAGTGCTAGCGGGTCTAGCACAGATACGCAGTATTTT
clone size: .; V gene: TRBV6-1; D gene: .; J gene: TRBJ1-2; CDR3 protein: CASSEFLNSHYGYTF; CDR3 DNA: TGTGCCAGCAGTGAATTCTTGAACAGCCACTATGGCTACACCTTC
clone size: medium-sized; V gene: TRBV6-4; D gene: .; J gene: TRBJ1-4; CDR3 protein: CASSDSAGSNEKLFF; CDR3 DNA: TGTGCCAGCAGTGACTCGGCGGGGTCTAATGAAAAACTGTTTTTT
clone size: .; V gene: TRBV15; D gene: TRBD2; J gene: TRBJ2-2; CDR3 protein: CATSRALYRGVVGELFF; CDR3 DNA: TGTGCCACCAGCAGAGCCCTCTACCGGGGGGTGGTTGGGGAGCTGTTTTTT
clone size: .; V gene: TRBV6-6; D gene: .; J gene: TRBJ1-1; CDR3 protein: CASSYSSKEGSAFF; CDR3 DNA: TGTGCCAGCAGTTACTCAAGTAAGGAGGGATCAGCTTTCTTT
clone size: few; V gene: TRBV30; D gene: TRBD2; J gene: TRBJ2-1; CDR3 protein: CAWSYSGLSSYNEQFF; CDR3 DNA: TGTGCCTGGAGTTATAGCGGGTTGAGCTCCTACAATGAGCAGTTCTTC
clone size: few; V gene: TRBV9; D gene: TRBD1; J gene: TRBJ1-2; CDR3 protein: CASSVGTGDYGYTF; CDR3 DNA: TGTGCCAGCAGCGTAGGGACAGGGGACTATGGCTACACCTTC
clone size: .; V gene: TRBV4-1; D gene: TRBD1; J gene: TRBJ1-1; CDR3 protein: CASSWGQGTNTEAFF; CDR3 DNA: TGCGCCAGCAGCTGGGGACAGGGGACGAACACTGAAGCTTTCTTT
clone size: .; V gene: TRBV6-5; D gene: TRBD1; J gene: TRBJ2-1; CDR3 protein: CASSYGRGPGNEQFF; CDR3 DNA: TGTGCCAGCAGTTATGGCAGGGGGCCTGGGAATGAGCAGTTCTTC
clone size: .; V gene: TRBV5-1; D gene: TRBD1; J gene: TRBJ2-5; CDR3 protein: CASSLVGQKETQYF; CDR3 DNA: TGCGCCAGCAGCTTGGTGGGACAGAAGGAGACCCAGTACTTC
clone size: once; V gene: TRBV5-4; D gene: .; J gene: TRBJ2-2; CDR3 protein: CASSLTPINTGELFF; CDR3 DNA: TGTGCCAGCAGCTTGACTCCAATAAACACCGGGGAGCTGTTTTTT
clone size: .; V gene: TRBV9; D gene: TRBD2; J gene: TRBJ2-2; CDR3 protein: CASSPLTSGREDGELFF; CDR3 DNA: TGTGCCAGCAGCCCACTTACTAGCGGGAGGGAGGACGGGGAGCTGTTTTTT
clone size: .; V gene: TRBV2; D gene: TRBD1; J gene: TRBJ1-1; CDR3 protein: CASTRGQRMNTEAFF; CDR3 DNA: TGTGCCAGCACAAGGGGGCAGAGAATGAACACTGAAGCTTTCTTT
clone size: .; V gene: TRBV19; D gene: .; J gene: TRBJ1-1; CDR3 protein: CASTYVGRSATEAFF; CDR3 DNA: TGTGCCAGTACCTACGTGGGGAGATCAGCCACTGAAGCTTTCTTT
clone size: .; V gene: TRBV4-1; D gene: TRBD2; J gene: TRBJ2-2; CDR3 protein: CASSLQLSGGSGELFF; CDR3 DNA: TGCGCCAGCAGCCTCCAATTGAGCGGGGGTTCCGGGGAGCTGTTTTTT
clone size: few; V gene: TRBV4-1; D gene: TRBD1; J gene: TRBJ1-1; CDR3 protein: CASSQEPGQDEAFF; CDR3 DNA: TGCGCCAGCAGCCAAGAACCGGGACAGGATGAAGCTTTCTTT
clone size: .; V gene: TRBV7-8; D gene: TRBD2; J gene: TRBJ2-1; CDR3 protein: CASSLGAGVVNEQFF; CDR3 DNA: TGTGCCAGCAGCTTAGGAGCGGGAGTAGTCAATGAGCAGTTCTTC
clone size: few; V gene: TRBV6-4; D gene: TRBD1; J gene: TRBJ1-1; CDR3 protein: CASSLTGGVTEAFF; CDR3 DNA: TGTGCCAGCAGCCTAACAGGGGGGGTCACTGAAGCTTTCTTT
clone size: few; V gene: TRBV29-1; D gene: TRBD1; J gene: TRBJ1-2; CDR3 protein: CSVEVTGGNYGYTF; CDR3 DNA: TGCAGCGTTGAAGTGACAGGGGGCAACTATGGCTACACCTTC
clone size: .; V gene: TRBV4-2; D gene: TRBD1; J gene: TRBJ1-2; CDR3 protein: CASSRDSENYGYTF; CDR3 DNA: TGTGCCAGCAGCCGGGACAGCGAAAACTATGGCTACACCTTC
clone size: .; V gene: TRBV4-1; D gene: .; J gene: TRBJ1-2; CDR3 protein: CASSQATGNYGYTF; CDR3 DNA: TGCGCCAGCAGCCAGGCCACAGGGAACTATGGCTACACCTTC
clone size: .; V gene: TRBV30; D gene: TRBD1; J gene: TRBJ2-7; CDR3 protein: CAWSVLGQGFRLYEQYF; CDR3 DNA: TGTGCCTGGAGTGTACTGGGACAGGGGTTTAGGCTCTACGAGCAGTACTTC
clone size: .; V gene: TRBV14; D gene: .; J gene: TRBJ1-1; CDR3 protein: CASSQARGRDEAFF; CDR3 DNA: TGTGCCAGCAGCCAAGCAAGGGGTAGGGATGAAGCTTTCTTT
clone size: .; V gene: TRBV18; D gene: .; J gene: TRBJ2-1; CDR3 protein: CASSPDSEYEQFF; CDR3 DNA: TGTGCCAGCTCACCCGACAGCGAATATGAGCAGTTCTTC
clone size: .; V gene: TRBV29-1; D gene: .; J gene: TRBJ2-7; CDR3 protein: CSAEGESYEQYF; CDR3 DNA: TGCAGCGCAGAAGGGGAATCCTACGAGCAGTACTTC
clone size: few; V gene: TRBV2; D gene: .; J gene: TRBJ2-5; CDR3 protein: CASKRGSGQETQYF; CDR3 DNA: TGTGCCAGCAAAAGGGGAAGCGGGCAAGAGACCCAGTACTTC
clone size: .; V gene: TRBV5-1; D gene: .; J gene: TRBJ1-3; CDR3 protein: CASSLLQGNTIYF; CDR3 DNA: TGCGCCAGCAGCTTGTTGCAGGGAAACACCATATATTTT